Listed below are T cell receptor beta chains from one sample, sequenced in a study of Graves' ophthalmopathy and Graves' hyperthyroidism. From the multiplex PCR reads, TCRdb called clonotypes with MiXCR, one entry per CDR3 protein. Of 680,000 or so distinct CDR3 sequences listed, around a fifth are singletons. The sequencing sample was made of peripheral blood. The receptors come from a woman aged 18-29 years with stable Graves' hyperthyroidism. Some clones in this sample may be carry-over from other donors' samples. The CDR3 runs from the conserved cysteine through the conserved F or W. The order of the fields is clone size, J gene, V gene, D gene, CDR3 protein, CDR3 DNA. D genes are given only for firm matches. Size values are once, few and many counts, or a class for expanded clones, and some rows have none.

many,TRBJ2-7,TRBV6-1,TRBD2,CASRGAGSLKQYF,TGTGCCAGTAGAGGAGCGGGAAGCCTGAAGCAGTACTTC
many,TRBJ2-5,TRBV12-3/TRBV12-4,.,CASSALGQRETQYF,TGTGCCAGCAGTGCGCTGGGACAACGAGAGACCCAGTACTTC
.,TRBJ2-7,TRBV28,.,CASSLKRCGQYF,TGTGCCAGCAGTTTAAAGCGGTGCGGGCAGTACTTC
.,TRBJ1-1,TRBV20-1,.,CSAPHARVNTEAFF,TGCAGTGCGCCCCATGCCAGGGTGAACACTGAAGCTTTCTTT
few,TRBJ1-5,TRBV27,TRBD1,CASGSESETGGGNQPQHF,TGTGCCAGCGGTTCAGAATCCGAGACAGGGGGCGGCAATCAGCCCCAGCATTTT
.,TRBJ2-5,TRBV24-1,.,CATSDTKGRGETQYF,TGTGCCACCAGTGATACAAAGGGACGGGGCGAGACCCAGTACTTC
many,TRBJ1-1,TRBV9,.,CASSVGQSNTEAFF,TGTGCCAGCAGCGTTGGACAGTCAAACACTGAAGCTTTCTTT
many,TRBJ2-7,TRBV2,.,CASTPLTYEQYF,TGTGCCAGCACCCCCTTGACCTACGAGCAGTACTTC
many,TRBJ2-2,TRBV6-2/TRBV6-3,.,CASSQTATGELFF,TGTGCCAGCAGTCAGACAGCTACCGGGGAGCTGTTTTTT
many,TRBJ1-1,TRBV10-1,TRBD1,CASSAGTGRSNTEAFF,TGCGCCAGCAGCGCCGGGACAGGTCGTTCTAACACTGAAGCTTTCTTT
many,TRBJ1-6,TRBV9,.,CASSVRDSPLHF,TGTGCCAGCAGCGTGAGGGATTCACCCCTCCACTTT
.,TRBJ1-1,TRBV29-1,.,CSVDVGGAEAFF,TGCAGCGTTGATGTCGGGGGTGCGGAAGCTTTCTTT